This T cell receptor beta chain emerged from a study of cytomegalovirus exposure and HLA in healthy donors (dated by TCRdb to about 2017). General notes on the study: The 500 to 700 repertoires of the first cohort and the 120 validation repertoires were produced on the same platform, according to a later analysis. The study was designed to test whether signatures of past pathogen exposure could be identified by cataloging public T cell receptors. Besides the first cohort of more than 650 subjects, a separate validation cohort made up of 120 different subjects was used. To predict cytomegalovirus infection status, the study brought together high-throughput TCR immunosequencing, statistical association of individual TCRs with disease status, and machine learning. Study-wide conclusions, independent of this receptor: Subsequent analysis determined that TCRs grouped into clusters in the first cohort also showed a tendency toward co-occurrence across the 120 or so validation repertoires, and approximately 94% of cluster scores exceeded 0. A later analysis lacked HLA typing for the validation cohort, so it scored co-occurrence in that cohort across all 110 or so repertoires. Most TCR sequences were seen in very few donors, while some public TCRs were found in many individuals. In vitro tests confirmed that a few of the cytomegalovirus-associated TCR beta chains recognize cytomegalovirus antigens. The classifier was reported to diagnose cytomegalovirus status with high specificity and sensitivity in both the original and validation cohorts. The authors suggested that the approach could potentially be extended to other disease states and immunological phenotypes. The study listed 150 to 200 TCR beta chains as associated with cytomegalovirus.

The donors belonged to the validation cohort of approximately 130 subjects, which was separate from the roughly 670-subject first cohort. Concerning this clone itself: Its antigen remains undetermined. No base-level quality is on record; no much larger clone is a single base apart.

Preparation of the library involved the immunoSEQ multiplex PCR assay. Per the original workflow: A statistical classification framework was built to diagnose cytomegalovirus status from the catalog of TCR beta chain sequences. As stored in TCRdb, this immuneACCESS dataset retains in-frame rearrangements with V and J assigned. A fraction of the clones does not appear; measured against another copy, unresolved V genes explain less than half of the discrepancy, and the remainder lacks a known reason. That table gives V, J and clone size, and the DNA gave D and trimming. Present in this sample are approximately 180,000 clones, about 82% of which were seen just once. Over 1.3% of the sample goes to the ten largest clones. For CDR1 and CDR2, the germline V gene (reference sequence) lists SEHNR and FQNEAQ. The CDR3, cysteine through phenylalanine, is 15 amino acids long. Only the CDR3 part of the read is kept: 45 bases, read in frame from the first base. A distance of 14 bases separates the germline ends of V and J, which lose 2 bases and 4 bases respectively.

This sequence was found in a woman aged 18-29 years in good health and CMV-seronegative. The sequenced material came from PBMCs. The sequence is built from TRBV7-9 and TRBJ1-1; tentative D gene TRBD1, with 5 bases matching. The CDR3 corresponds to CASSLSVLGGTEAFF. The bases read TGTGCCAGCAGCTTAAGTGTTTTGGGGGGCACTGAAGCTTTCTTT.